The 3 T cell receptor beta chains below all came from one sample that was sequenced in a study of shared T cell receptors in the human thymus. This table comes from immunoSEQ multiplex PCR, and its TCRdb copy is limited to in-frame clones, with some not included. The sample includes roughly 700,000 clones, around 89% of them seen just once. These same records also appear under a second study, on human thymus T cells.

Sequenced input: thymocytes. All receptors derive from a boy under three years old with a congenital heart defect.

A single count supports this clone. V gene TRBV6-5 combines with J gene TRBJ2-4, with 7 positions matching TRBD2. The CDR3 is made up of 15 amino acids. J gave up 7 bases and V 6 bases, and 12 bases lay outside the gene matches. Germline V gene data show CDR1 as MNHEY and CDR2 as SVGAGI. The CDR3 protein is CASSRWGGEENIQYF. In DNA form, the CDR3 reads TGTGCCAGCAGCCGGTGGGGGGGGGAAGAGAACATTCAGTACTTC.

The CDR3 protein is CASSPVRWPRRAANEKLFF. For the CDR3, the DNA is TGTGCCAGCTCACCAGTCCGCTGGCCACGGAGGGCGGCTAATGAAAAACTGTTTTTT. The chain carries TRBV18 and TRBJ1-4, with D unclear. The germline CDR1 and CDR2 sequences are KGHSH and LQKENI. This CDR3 has 19 amino acids. The V and J ends lost 2 bases and 3 bases respectively, with 22 bases between them.

The gene calls are TRBV28 and TRBJ2-1; 10 bases are a match to TRBD2. Germline trimming cut 5 bases from V and 0 bases from J; bases unmatched to any gene: 1. The CDR3 is made up of 15 amino acids. Germline CDR1 MDHEN, CDR2 SYDVKM. The CDR3 sequence is CASSRLAGSYNEQFF. The CDR3 DNA reads as TGTGCCAGCAGTAGACTAGCGGGCTCCTACAATGAGCAGTTCTTC.